The 21 T cell receptor beta chains presented below share a single source sample, sequenced in a study of T cells in Graves' hyperthyroidism and ophthalmopathy. Amplified TCR beta CDR3 regions came from RNA transcripts. During a first-round RT-PCR of the TCR CDR3, the HTBI primer set was used. TCRdb recomputed calls from the multiplex PCR reads with MiXCR, one row per CDR3 protein. Of roughly 500,000 distinct CDR3 sequences listed, 15% to 20% are singletons. Source material: blood. The receptors here all came from a woman aged 30 to 39 with Graves' ophthalmopathy.

In its sample, this clonotype was seen many times. This rearrangement joins TRBV11-2 to TRBJ2-1, with a weak D call TRBD2 (5 bases). Trimming left V 6 bases short and J 2 bases short, with 14 bases between. The germline gives CDR1 SGHAT, CDR2 FQNNGV. The CDR3 has 15 amino acids. The CDR3 spells CASRVRVGTYNEQFF. DNA for the CDR3: TGTGCCAGCAGAGTGAGGGTAGGGACCTACAATGAGCAGTTCTTC.

This clonotype appeared many times. The CDR3 sequence: CASSGGLANEQFF. In DNA, the CDR3 is TGTGCCAGCAGTGGGGGACTAGCGAATGAGCAGTTCTTC. This sequence joins TRBV2 and TRBJ2-1; 10 bases line up with TRBD2. The germline V gene encodes CDR1 SNHLY and CDR2 FYNNEI. CDR3 size: 13 residues. V shed 4 bases and J 7 bases; nucleotides not matched to a gene: 1. The complete variable domain, with remaining parts taken from reference TRBV2 and TRBJ2-1, reads EPEVTQTPSHQVTQMGQEVILRCVPISNHLYFYWYRQILGQKVEFLVSFYNNEISEKSEIFDDQFSVERPDGSNFTLKIRSTKLEDSAMYFCASSGGLANEQFFGPGTRLTVL.

The genes are TRBV11-2 and TRBJ2-7, with 13 nucleotides matching TRBD2. Per germline, CDR1 SGHAT and CDR2 FQNNGV. Trimming removed 8 bases from V and 5 bases from J; junction bases left unmatched: 9. This CDR3 has 15 amino acids. The CDR3 is CASSPRTSGGHEQYF. CDR3 in DNA: TGTGCCAGCTCACCACGGACTAGCGGGGGCCACGAGCAGTACTTC.

The J gene is TRBJ1-6, the V gene TRBV11-2; 7 bases align to TRBD1. CDR1 SGHAT and CDR2 FQNNGV come from the germline V gene. The length of the CDR3 is 15 residues. Losses at the gene ends were 4 bases for V and 7 bases for J; bases not matched to a gene: 7. The CDR3 region is CASSSSTGVNSPLHF. The CDR3 DNA is TGTGCCAGCAGCTCCTCCACAGGGGTGAATTCACCCCTCCACTTT.

The chain uses TRBV19 and TRBJ2-1, with TRBD2 matching over 7 bases. CDR1 and CDR2 from the germline V gene are LNHDA and SQIVND (reference sequence). Trimming cost V 3 bases and J 0 bases; bases outside gene matches: 5. The CDR3 extends over 16 amino acids. CDR3 amino acids: CASSIQGGSSYNEQFF. In DNA, the CDR3 is TGTGCCAGTAGTATTCAAGGCGGGAGCTCCTACAATGAGCAGTTCTTC.

As for this clonotype: It may be a read error: a sequence one base away is much more abundant. The chain couples TRBV10-3 to TRBJ2-3; D gene unclear. The CDR3 is 13 residues long. The germline V gene encodes CDR1 ENHRY and CDR2 SYGVKD. The chain's CDR3 is CVISATNTDTQYF. DNA of the CDR3: TGTGTCATCAGTGCCACCAACACAGATACGCAGTATTTT.

This sequence joins TRBV20-1 and TRBJ2-3, with D hard to call. Trimming pared 2 bases from V and 0 bases from J, leaving 9 bases between. Per germline, CDR1 DFQATT and CDR2 SNEGSKA (reference sequence). The length of the CDR3 is 14 residues. CDR3 DNA sequence: TGCAGTGCTAGACTGAGTCCTAGCACAGATACGCAGTATTTT. Translation: CSARLSPSTDTQYF.

This clonotype was picked up many times. The chain recombines TRBV3-1 with TRBJ2-7, with D hard to call. This CDR3 comprises 14 residues. Germline assignment: CDR1 LGHDT and CDR2 YNNKEL (reference sequence). V shed 1 base and J shed 7 bases, with 14 bases lying between them. For the CDR3, the DNA is TGTGCCAGCAGCCAAGCCCAACATACTTCTGAGCAGTACTTC. It is translated as CASSQAQHTSEQYF.

In this sample, this clonotype turned up many times. This chain joins TRBV7-2 and TRBJ1-5; perhaps TRBD1 as D (5 bases). The CDR3 runs to 14 residues. Germline V gene lookup returns CDR1 SGHTA and CDR2 FQGNSA. Between the trimmed V and J ends, which lost 5 bases and 6 bases, there was a span of 14 bases. The CDR3: CASSRWGMGQPQHF. In DNA form, the CDR3 reads TGTGCCAGCAGCCGATGGGGGATGGGTCAGCCCCAGCATTTT.

This clonotype was recorded at least ten times. V usage is TRBV28 and J usage is TRBJ2-3; 13 nucleotides match TRBD2. Germline CDR1 MDHEN, CDR2 SYDVKM. V trimming: 6 bases; J trimming: 1 base; junction bases outside the gene matches: 7. CDR3 size: 17 residues. CDR3 bases: TGTGCCAGCAGCTTACTAGCGGGAGGGGCCGGCACAGATACGCAGTATTTT. Its translation: CASSLLAGGAGTDTQYF.

In its sample, this clonotype was seen many times. The J gene is TRBJ1-6, the V gene TRBV12-3 or TRBV12-4; the D gene is possibly TRBD1 (6 bases). V lost 3 bases to trimming and J lost 7 bases, with 16 bases between them. This CDR3 region has 16 residues. The CDR3 DNA reads as TGTGCCAGCAGTTTCCAAACAGGGACTGGAAATTCACCCCTCCACTTT. Its translation is CASSFQTGTGNSPLHF.

This chain links TRBV18 with TRBJ2-5, with D perhaps matching TRBD2 (6 bases). V was shortened by 3 bases and J by 5 bases, with 10 bases between the two germline ends. This CDR3 contains 13 residues. Germline V lookup: CDR1 KGHSH, CDR2 LQKENI. As DNA, the CDR3 is TGTGCCAGCTCACCGGCTGGGGGGGAGACCCAGTACTTC. This translates into CASSPAGGETQYF.

This clonotype was observed a handful of times. The chain combines TRBV6-5 with TRBJ2-1; either TRBD1 or TRBD2 may fit D (6 bases each). The V and J ends lost 2 bases and 4 bases respectively, with 18 bases between them. CDR3 length: 17 residues. The germline V gene has CDR1 MNHEY and CDR2 SVGAGI. CDR3 loop: CASSYVQGGSFYNEQFF. CDR3 bases: TGTGCCAGCAGTTACGTTCAAGGGGGGTCCTTTTACAATGAGCAGTTCTTC.

This clonotype was recorded many times. The chain links TRBV7-2 to TRBJ2-3; D perhaps matches TRBD1 (5 bases). Germline CDR1 SGHTA, CDR2 FQGNSA. The CDR3 consists of 15 residues. The V gene lost 5 bases and the J gene lost 0 bases, with 12 bases spanning the gap. The CDR3 region has the DNA TGTGCCAGCAGCGCTGACAGAACTAGCACAGATACGCAGTATTTT. This translates into CASSADRTSTDTQYF.

The chain links TRBV28 to TRBJ2-3; 7 nucleotides agree with TRBD1. The CDR3 runs 13 residues. Trimming cost V 10 bases and J 2 bases; bases outside gene matches: 6. Looked up from germline, CDR1 is MDHEN and CDR2 is SYDVKM. CDR3 in amino acids: CATGTAFTDTQYF. Written as DNA, the CDR3 is TGTGCCACCGGGACAGCCTTCACAGATACGCAGTATTTT. Using reference TRBV28 and TRBJ2-3 for the parts outside the CDR3, the full variable domain is DVKVTQSSRYLVKRTGEKVFLECVQDMDHENMFWYRQDPGLGLRLIYFSYDVKMKEKGDIPEGYSVSREKKERFSLILESASTNQTSMYLCATGTAFTDTQYFGPGTRLTVL.

This clonotype has more than one count but fewer than ten. This sequence joins TRBV3-1 and TRBJ2-1; tentatively, D is TRBD2 (6 bases). Looked up from germline, CDR1 is LGHDT and CDR2 is YNNKEL (reference sequence). V was clipped by 6 bases and J by 8 bases, with 14 bases between them. The CDR3 totals 13 residues. The CDR3 loop reads CASSLGGADEQFF. The CDR3 nucleotides read TGTGCCAGCAGTTTGGGGGGAGCCGATGAGCAGTTCTTC.

This clonotype has more than one count but fewer than ten. V and J are TRBV4-2 and TRBJ2-1; 9 bases map to TRBD2. This CDR3 comprises 17 residues. Germline-derived CDR1 and CDR2 are LGHNA and YNFKEQ. Losses at the gene ends were 0 bases for V and 4 bases for J; bases not matched to a gene: 7. CDR3 protein: CASSQESSAGGYNEQFF. The CDR3 region has the DNA TGTGCCAGCAGCCAAGAGTCCTCAGCGGGAGGTTACAATGAGCAGTTCTTC.

This clonotype has at least ten counts. The CDR3 loop is CSARLGRSYNEQFF. CDR3 sequence (DNA): TGCAGTGCTAGGCTCGGACGGAGCTACAATGAGCAGTTCTTC. The chain employs TRBV20-1 and TRBJ2-1; D remains unclear. CDR1 and CDR2 from the germline V gene are DFQATT and SNEGSKA (reference sequence). The CDR3 spans 14 residues. The ends were cut back, 3 bases at V and 3 bases at J, with 12 bases in the middle.

The sample holds many counts of this clonotype. The V and J genes are TRBV18 and TRBJ2-7; maybe TRBD2 (5 bases). Trimming stripped 2 bases from V and 0 bases from J, with 11 bases between. Germline loops: CDR1 KGHSH, CDR2 LQKENI. The length of the CDR3 is 15 residues. CDR3 sequence: CASSPTAGFSYEQYF. The CDR3 DNA is TGTGCCAGCTCACCAACGGCGGGTTTCTCCTACGAGCAGTACTTC.

This clonotype came up a few times. This sequence joins TRBV5-1 and TRBJ2-3; 10 nucleotides match TRBD1. From germline, CDR1 is SGHRS and CDR2 YFSETQ. The CDR3 is 15 residues long. Germline trimming cut 3 bases from V and 6 bases from J; bases unmatched to any gene: 7. This CDR3 is CASSSRQGATDTQYF. The CDR3 DNA is TGCGCCAGCAGCTCTAGACAGGGGGCAACGGATACGCAGTATTTT.

This clonotype was seen more than once but under ten times. The V gene is TRBV19, the J gene TRBJ2-3, with TRBD1 matching over 12 bases. This CDR3 is 15 amino acids long. The ends lost 4 bases at V and 6 bases at J; junction bases unmatched: 5. Germline V gene data show CDR1 as LNHDA and CDR2 as SQIVND (reference sequence). The CDR3 loop is CASSKGQGAVDTQYF. Written as DNA, the CDR3 is TGTGCCAGTAGTAAGGGACAGGGGGCGGTTGATACGCAGTATTTT.